The rows below give T cell receptor beta chains drawn from one sample of a study of blood T cell repertoires in COVID-19. The method was immunoSEQ multiplex PCR; TCRdb's version includes in-frame clones alone and lacks a portion of them. The sample includes 150,000 to 200,000 clones, 80% to 90% of them seen just once. Sequencing input: peripheral blood. These receptors were obtained from a human donor with active or convalescent COVID-19. The donor label of this sample is uncertain. CDR3s include the opening cysteine and the closing phenylalanine or tryptophan. D genes are given only for firm matches. Clone size is given for some rows only: seen once, a few or many times, or a class if the clone is expanded.

J gene,clone size,V gene,D gene,CDR3 protein,CDR3 DNA
TRBJ2-7,once,TRBV5-4,-,CASSLVPGSYEQYF,TGTGCCAGCAGCTTGGTCCCAGGTTCCTACGAGCAGTACTTC
TRBJ2-1,-,TRBV18,TRBD2,CASSPAGDNEQFF,TGTGCCAGCTCACCCGCGGGGGACAATGAGCAGTTCTTC
TRBJ2-1,-,TRBV28,TRBD2,CASSLAGGRDTYNEQFF,TGTGCCAGCAGCCTCGCGGGGGGCAGGGACACTTACAATGAGCAGTTCTTC
TRBJ1-1,-,TRBV7-2,-,CASSFSGTEAFF,TGTGCCAGCAGCTTTTCCGGCACTGAAGCTTTCTTT
TRBJ1-2,-,TRBV5-4,TRBD1,CASSPDRVYGYTF,TGTGCCAGCAGCCCCGACAGGGTATATGGCTACACCTTC
TRBJ1-5,-,TRBV28,TRBD1,CASRSYRGRDQPQHF,TGTGCCAGCAGGTCCTACAGGGGGCGGGATCAGCCCCAGCATTTT
TRBJ2-3,-,TRBV7-2,-,CASSLYTDTQYF,TGTGCCAGCAGCCTCTACACAGATACGCAGTATTTT
TRBJ2-7,-,TRBV5-1,-,CASSFSSYEQYF,TGCGCCAGCAGCTTCAGCTCCTACGAGCAGTACTTC
TRBJ2-3,-,TRBV9,TRBD2,CASSVEGGNPQDTQYF,TGTGCCAGCAGCGTAGAGGGAGGGAACCCCCAAGATACGCAGTATTTT
TRBJ2-1,-,TRBV23-1,-,CASSQPTGLGEQFF,TGCGCCAGCAGTCAACCGACAGGCCTTGGCGAGCAGTTCTTC
TRBJ1-5,-,TRBV6-4,TRBD1,CASSDSLDRPVNQPQHF,TGTGCCAGCAGTGACTCCCTGGACAGGCCTGTCAATCAGCCCCAGCATTTT
TRBJ2-5,-,TRBV25-1,-,CASSDPSGRVKTQYF,TGTGCCAGCAGTGACCCCTCGGGCAGGGTAAAGACCCAGTACTTC
TRBJ1-5,few,TRBV24-1,-,CATSPTGGGNQPQHF,TGTGCCACCAGTCCCACAGGTGGTGGCAATCAGCCCCAGCATTTT
TRBJ2-1,-,TRBV5-8,-,CASSFQGSSNEQFF,TGTGCCAGCAGCTTCCAGGGAAGTTCCAATGAGCAGTTCTTC
TRBJ2-1,-,TRBV6-2/TRBV6-3,TRBD2,CASSDGLAGNEQFF,TGTGCCAGCAGCGACGGCTTAGCGGGGAATGAGCAGTTCTTC
TRBJ2-7,-,TRBV7-2,TRBD2,CASSLSAGVTSYEQYF,TGTGCCAGCAGCCTGTCAGCGGGGGTTACCTCCTACGAGCAGTACTTC
TRBJ1-1,-,TRBV30,-,CAWATAENTEAFF,TGTGCCTGGGCTACAGCAGAGAACACTGAAGCTTTCTTT
TRBJ2-7,-,TRBV5-4,-,CASSLEQGRLYEQYF,TGTGCCAGCAGCTTGGAACAGGGTAGACTCTACGAGCAGTACTTC
TRBJ1-6,-,TRBV11-1,-,CASSLTGFNSPLHF,TGTGCCAGCAGCCTTACAGGGTTTAATTCACCCCTCCACTTT
TRBJ2-2,few,TRBV11-3,-,CASSQEGTGELFF,TGTGCCAGCAGCCAGGAGGGCACCGGGGAGCTGTTTTTT
TRBJ2-5,-,TRBV10-2,-,CASGGLGRETQYF,TGCGCCAGCGGGGGACTGGGGCGAGAGACCCAGTACTTC
TRBJ1-5,-,TRBV6-5,-,CASSYARGQGQPQHF,TGTGCCAGCAGTTACGCCAGGGGACAAGGACAGCCCCAGCATTTT
TRBJ2-1,-,TRBV7-6,-,CASSSPPGGVYNEQFF,TGTGCCAGCAGCTCACCCCCAGGCGGGGTTTACAATGAGCAGTTCTTC
TRBJ1-1,-,TRBV3-1/TRBV3-2,-,CASSQLRGATEAFF,TGTGCCAGCAGCCAACTCCGGGGGGCCACTGAAGCTTTCTTT
TRBJ1-4,-,TRBV18,-,CASSLDEKLFF,TGTGCCAGCTCGCTAGATGAAAAACTGTTTTTT
TRBJ1-5,once,TRBV19,-,CASSIRGGGEQPQHF,TGTGCCAGTAGTATCAGAGGGGGGGGCGAACAGCCCCAGCATTTT
TRBJ1-1,few,TRBV6-1,-,CASSESSAGGNTEAFF,TGTGCCAGCAGTGAATCCTCGGCGGGGGGGAACACTGAAGCTTTCTTT
TRBJ2-7,-,TRBV5-1,-,CASSLGGYEQYF,TGCGCCAGCAGCTTGGGAGGGTACGAGCAGTACTTC
TRBJ2-7,-,TRBV5-6,-,CASSLGGPNEQYF,TGTGCCAGCAGCTTGGGGGGGCCCAACGAGCAGTACTTC
TRBJ2-7,-,TRBV28,-,CASREGSEQYF,TGTGCCAGCAGGGAGGGGAGCGAGCAGTACTTC
TRBJ2-6,-,TRBV24-1,-,CATGGGGDSGANVLTF,TGTGCCACCGGGGGGGGCGGGGACTCTGGGGCCAACGTCCTGACTTTC
TRBJ1-6,once,TRBV2,TRBD1,CASSAQGSSYNSPLHF,TGTGCCAGCAGTGCACAGGGGAGCTCCTATAATTCACCCCTCCACTTT
TRBJ1-5,-,TRBV1,-,CTSSQVLGGGNSNQPQHF,TGCACCAGCAGCCAGGTACTGGGGGGGGGCAATAGCAATCAGCCCCAGCATTTT
TRBJ1-1,-,TRBV25-1,-,CASIRGDTEAFF,TGTGCCAGCATCCGGGGGGACACTGAAGCTTTCTTT
TRBJ2-2,-,TRBV10-3,TRBD2,CAMTSGTNTGELFF,TGTGCCATGACTAGCGGAACGAACACCGGGGAGCTGTTTTTT
TRBJ2-2,-,TRBV12-5,-,CASGPSGNTGELFF,TGTGCTAGTGGTCCATCAGGGAACACCGGGGAGCTGTTTTTT
TRBJ1-2,-,TRBV28,-,CASRGDWGHTGPHYGYTF,TGTGCCAGCAGGGGCGATTGGGGCCACACAGGGCCTCACTATGGCTACACCTTC
TRBJ2-7,-,TRBV7-9,-,CASSPSAGSYEQYF,TGTGCCAGCAGCCCCTCGGCGGGCTCCTACGAGCAGTACTTC
TRBJ2-7,-,TRBV5-1,TRBD1,CASKAGTGNEQYF,TGCGCCAGCAAGGCCGGGACAGGGAACGAGCAGTACTTC
TRBJ2-3,-,TRBV6-5,-,CASSTGRWLDTQYF,TGTGCCAGCAGTACAGGGCGATGGCTAGATACGCAGTATTTT
TRBJ2-7,-,TRBV5-5,-,CASSPLQGNGEQYF,TGTGCCAGCAGCCCCCTACAGGGAAACGGCGAGCAGTACTTC